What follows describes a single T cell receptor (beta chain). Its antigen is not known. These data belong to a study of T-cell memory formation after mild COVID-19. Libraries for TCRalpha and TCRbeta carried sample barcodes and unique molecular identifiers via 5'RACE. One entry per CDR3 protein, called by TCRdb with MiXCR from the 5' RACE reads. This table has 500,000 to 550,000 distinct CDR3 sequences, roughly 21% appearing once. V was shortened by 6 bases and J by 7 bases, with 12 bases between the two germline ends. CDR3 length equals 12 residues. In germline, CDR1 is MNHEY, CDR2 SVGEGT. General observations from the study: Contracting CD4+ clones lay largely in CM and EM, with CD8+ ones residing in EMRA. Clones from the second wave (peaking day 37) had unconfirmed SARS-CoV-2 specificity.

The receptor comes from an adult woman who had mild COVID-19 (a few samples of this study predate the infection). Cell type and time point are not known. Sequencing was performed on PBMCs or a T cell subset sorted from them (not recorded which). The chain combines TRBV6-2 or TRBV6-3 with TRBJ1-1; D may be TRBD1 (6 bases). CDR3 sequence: CASRTGQHEAFF. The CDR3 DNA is TGTGCCAGCAGGACCGGACAGCATGAAGCTTTCTTT.